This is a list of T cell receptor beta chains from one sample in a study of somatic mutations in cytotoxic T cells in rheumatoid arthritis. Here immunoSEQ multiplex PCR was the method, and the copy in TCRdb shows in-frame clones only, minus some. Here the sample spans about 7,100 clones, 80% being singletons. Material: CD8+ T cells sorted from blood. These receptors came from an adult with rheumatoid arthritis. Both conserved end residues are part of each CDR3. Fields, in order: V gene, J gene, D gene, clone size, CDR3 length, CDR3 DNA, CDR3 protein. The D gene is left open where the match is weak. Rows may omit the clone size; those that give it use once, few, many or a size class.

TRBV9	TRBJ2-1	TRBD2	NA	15	TGTGCCAGCAGCGTGAGCGGGGGGAGAGGCAATGAGCAGTTCTTC	CASSVSGGRGNEQFF
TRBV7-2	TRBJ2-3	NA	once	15	TGTGCCAGCAGCTCGGGACGGAGGTTCACAGATACGCAGTATTTT	CASSSGRRFTDTQYF
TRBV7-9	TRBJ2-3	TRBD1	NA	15	TGTGCCAGCAGCGTCCTACAGGGGCGGGCAGATACGCAGTATTTT	CASSVLQGRADTQYF
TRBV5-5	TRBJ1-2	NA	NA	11	TGTGCCAGCAGCCCTACCCGTAGCTACACCTTC	CASSPTRSYTF
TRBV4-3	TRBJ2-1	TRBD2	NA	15	TGCGCCAGCAGCCTTACTAGCGGGGGGATCAATGAGCAGTTCTTC	CASSLTSGGINEQFF
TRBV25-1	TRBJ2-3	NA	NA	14	TGTGCCAGCAGAAACGAAGGGCCCGGGGATACGCAGTATTTT	CASRNEGPGDTQYF
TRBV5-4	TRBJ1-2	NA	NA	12	TGTGCCAGCAGCACAGTCGACGGTGGCTACACCTTC	CASSTVDGGYTF
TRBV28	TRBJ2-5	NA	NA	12	TGTGCCAGCGTCGGGGGCCAAGAGACCCAGTACTTC	CASVGGQETQYF
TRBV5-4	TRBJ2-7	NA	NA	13	TGTGCCAGCAGCTTGGGCCTGACCTACGAGCAGTACTTC	CASSLGLTYEQYF
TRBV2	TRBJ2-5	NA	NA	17	TGTGCCAGCAGTGAATTAGGGAACAGGGTCCTGCGAGAGACCCAGTACTTC	CASSELGNRVLRETQYF
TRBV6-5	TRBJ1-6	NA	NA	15	TGTGCCAGCAGTTACCGGGACGGATCTAATTCACCCCTCCACTTT	CASSYRDGSNSPLHF
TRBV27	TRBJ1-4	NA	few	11	TGTGCCAGCAGTGCTAATGAAAAACTGTTTTTT	CASSANEKLFF
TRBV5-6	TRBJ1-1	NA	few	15	TGTGCCAGCAGCTTGGAGGACAGCCCGGGCACTGAAGCTTTCTTT	CASSLEDSPGTEAFF
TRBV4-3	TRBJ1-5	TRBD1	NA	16	TGCGCCAGCAGCCAGGGTTGGACAGGAAGCAATCAGCCCCAGCATTTT	CASSQGWTGSNQPQHF
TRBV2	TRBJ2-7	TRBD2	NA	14	TGTGCCAGCGGGATGACTAGCGGGGGGTACGAGCAGTACTTC	CASGMTSGGYEQYF
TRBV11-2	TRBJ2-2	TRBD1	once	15	TGTGCCAGCAGCTTCGACAGGGGTCGCACCGGGGAGCTGTTTTTT	CASSFDRGRTGELFF
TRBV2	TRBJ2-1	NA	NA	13	TGTGCCAGCTTAGCGGCCTCCTACAATGAGCAGTTCTTC	CASLAASYNEQFF
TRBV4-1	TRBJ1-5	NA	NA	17	TGCGCCAGCAGCGACAACTTCTGGGAGTGGAGCAATCAGCCCCAGCATTTT	CASSDNFWEWSNQPQHF
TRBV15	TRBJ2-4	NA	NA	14	TGTGCCACCGGCTGGGACCACAGCAAAAACATTCAGTACTTC	CATGWDHSKNIQYF
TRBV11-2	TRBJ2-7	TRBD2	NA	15	TGTGCCAGCAGCTTAGGGACGGGGGGGATCTACGAGCAGTACTTC	CASSLGTGGIYEQYF
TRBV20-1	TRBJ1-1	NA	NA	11	TGCAGTGCTAGAGATTTCACTGAAGCTTTCTTT	CSARDFTEAFF
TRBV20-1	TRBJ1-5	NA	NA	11	TGCAGTGCCCGGAGCAATCAGCCCCAGCATTTT	CSARSNQPQHF
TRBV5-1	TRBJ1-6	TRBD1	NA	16	TGCGCCAGCAGCTCCGAACCGACAGGGCGTAATTCACCCCTCCACTTT	CASSSEPTGRNSPLHF